The 30 T cell receptor beta chains below were found in one sample sequenced in a study of OX40 agonist ivuxolimab in advanced cancers. Clones were sequenced by immunoSEQ multiplex PCR, and TCRdb holds only the in-frame ones, with some missing. The data show 55,000 to 65,000 clones, around 90% seen once. The material was CD4+ or CD8+ T cells sorted from blood, obtained in a trial of the OX40 agonist ivuxolimab. All receptors come from an adult with an advanced solid tumor such as melanoma, head and neck, liver or kidney cancer.

The V gene is TRBV6-1, the J gene TRBJ2-3; D might be TRBD1 (6 bases). CDR3 length: 17 residues. Trimming left V 0 bases short and J 3 bases short, with 16 bases between. CDR1 is MNHNS and CDR2 is SASEGT in the germline V gene. The CDR3 nucleotides are TGTGCCAGCAGTGAAGCGCTTCGAGGGGGTACGACAGATACGCAGTATTTT. Amino acids: CASSEALRGGTTDTQYF.

The chain recombines TRBV6-1 with TRBJ2-2; D gene uncertain. Germline V gene lookup returns CDR1 MNHNS and CDR2 SASEGT. V lost 7 bases to trimming and J lost 5 bases, with 17 bases between them. This CDR3 comprises 15 residues. As DNA, the CDR3 is TGTGCCAGCAAGTCCGGGCAGCGTCGTACCGGGGAGCTGTTTTTT. Its protein is CASKSGQRRTGELFF.

The chain uses TRBV18 and TRBJ2-5; D possibly corresponds to TRBD1 (5 bases). From germline, CDR1 is KGHSH and CDR2 LQKENI. The CDR3 has 15 residues. Trimming removed 4 bases from V and 2 bases from J, with 14 bases in between. The CDR3 sequence is CASSRTGRDQETQYF. Here the CDR3 DNA reads TGTGCCAGCTCACGTACAGGAAGAGATCAAGAGACCCAGTACTTC.

The V call is TRBV28, the J call TRBJ1-2; D is possibly TRBD1 (5 bases). The CDR3 has 11 residues. Trimming took 10 bases from V and 1 from J, leaving 7 bases between them. CDR1 is MDHEN, CDR2 SYDVKM, per germline. The CDR3 region has the DNA TGTGCCACAGGGAGTAACTATGGCTACACCTTC. This translates into CATGSNYGYTF.

The V and J genes are TRBV6-6 and TRBJ2-3; no clear D gene. Germline V gene sequence: CDR1 MNHNY, CDR2 SVGAGI (reference sequence). Deletions cut 6 bases from V and 0 bases from J, with 10 bases between. The CDR3 totals 14 residues. As DNA, the CDR3 is TGTGCCAGCAGACACGGACCTAGCACAGATACGCAGTATTTT. Protein sequence: CASRHGPSTDTQYF.

The V gene is TRBV6-6, the J gene TRBJ2-7; TRBD1 is a possible D gene (6 bases). The CDR3 contains 16 residues. V was shortened by 6 bases and J by 0 bases, with 18 bases between the two germline ends. The germline CDR1 and CDR2 sequences are MNHNY and SVGAGI (reference sequence). The CDR3 DNA reads TGTGCCAGCAGACCACCCCCGGGACAAAGCTCCTACGAGCAGTACTTC. Translation: CASRPPPGQSSYEQYF.

The J gene is TRBJ2-5, the V gene TRBV7-3; tentatively, D is TRBD1 or TRBD2 (7 bases each). Trimming pared 3 bases from V and 4 bases from J, leaving 18 bases between. CDR3 length: 16 residues. Germline V gene lookup returns CDR1 SGHTA and CDR2 FQGTGA. The CDR3 here is CASSFRSRGGAETQYF. DNA for the CDR3: TGTGCCAGCAGCTTTAGGTCCAGGGGGGGCGCAGAGACCCAGTACTTC.

This chain connects TRBV5-1 to TRBJ2-5; 11 nucleotides agree with TRBD1. After removal of 0 bases from V and 5 bases from J, the junction contained 3 bases not matched to a gene. The CDR3 is made up of 15 amino acids. Germline V gives CDR1 SGHRS, CDR2 YFSETQ. The CDR3 reads CASSLGTGGRETQYF. In nucleotides, the CDR3 is TGCGCCAGCAGCTTGGGGACAGGGGGCAGGGAGACCCAGTACTTC.

The chain recombines TRBV11-3 with TRBJ2-1, with 8 bases matching TRBD1. The V and J ends lost 3 bases and 5 bases, in that order; junction bases with no gene match: 6. Germline CDR1 reads SGHNT; CDR2 reads YENEEA. The CDR3 runs 15 residues. The DNA of the CDR3 is TGTGCCAGCAGCTTCCAGGGACAGGAAAACAATGAGCAGTTCTTC. Its translation: CASSFQGQENNEQFF.

This clone has just one count. V usage is TRBV4-2 and J usage is TRBJ2-3; a weak D match, TRBD1 (6 bases). V was pared by 3 bases and J by 3 bases, with 10 bases between. Germline CDR1 is LGHNA and CDR2 is YNFKEQ. The CDR3 has 14 amino acids. For the CDR3, the DNA is TGTGCCAGCAGCCATTCCGGACAGACAGATACGCAGTATTTT. Protein sequence: CASSHSGQTDTQYF.

V is TRBV7-2 and J is TRBJ2-2; D call uncertain. The CDR3 is made up of 12 amino acids. Trimming left V 3 bases short and J 7 bases short, with 6 bases between. Germline CDR1 and CDR2: SGHTA and FQGNSA. The CDR3: CASSLEGGELFF. CDR3 sequence (DNA): TGTGCCAGCAGCTTGGAAGGCGGGGAGCTGTTTTTT.

The chain is built from TRBV5-1 and TRBJ2-1; tentative D call: TRBD1 (5 bases). Trimming pared 2 bases from V and 2 bases from J, leaving 11 bases between. The CDR3 consists of 15 residues. Germline V CDR1 and CDR2: SGHRS, YFSETQ. The DNA of the CDR3 is TGCGCCAGCAGCTTTGACAGCAGGCCCTACAATGAGCAGTTCTTC. This encodes CASSFDSRPYNEQFF.

V gene TRBV5-4 combines with J gene TRBJ2-1; D is undetermined. The V gene's germline CDR1 is SGHNT and CDR2 YYREEE (reference sequence). This CDR3 has 13 residues. Trimming took 5 bases from V and 2 from J, leaving 8 bases between them. This CDR3 reads CASSFLPYNEQFF. The CDR3 coding sequence is TGTGCCAGCAGTTTCCTCCCCTACAATGAGCAGTTCTTC.

CDR3 amino acids: CASSIRPGPPTDTQYF. CDR3 in DNA: TGTGCCAGTAGTATCCGGCCCGGGCCTCCCACAGATACGCAGTATTTT. The rearrangement links TRBV19 to TRBJ2-3; D not certain. The V and J ends lost 3 bases and 2 bases respectively, with 15 bases between them. The CDR3 is made up of 16 amino acids. Germline V gene data show CDR1 as LNHDA and CDR2 as SQIVND (reference sequence).

The V gene is TRBV7-8, the J gene TRBJ2-2, with D possibly being TRBD2 (7 bases). The CDR3 contains 17 residues. V was shortened by 5 bases and J by 4 bases, with 20 bases between the two germline ends. The germline gives CDR1 SGHVS, CDR2 FQNEAQ. The CDR3 DNA reads TGTGCCAGCAGCCCTAGGAGGGGTAGGGGGGGCACCGGGGAGCTGTTTTTT. Translation: CASSPRRGRGGTGELFF.

The V and J genes are TRBV7-2 and TRBJ2-7, with 8 positions matching TRBD1. CDR1 is SGHTA and CDR2 is FQGNSA in the germline V gene. V lost 0 bases to trimming and J lost 5 bases; unmatched junction nucleotides: 6. There are 15 residues in the CDR3. DNA for the CDR3: TGTGCCAGCAGCTTAGCGATGTCCAGGGGGCACGAGCAGTACTTC. Protein product: CASSLAMSRGHEQYF.

This clone was seen only once. The V call is TRBV11-3, the J call TRBJ2-7; D is possibly TRBD2 (5 bases). The CDR3 covers 15 residues. V dropped 5 bases and J dropped 2 bases, with 16 bases sitting between them. Germline V gives CDR1 SGHNT, CDR2 YENEEA. The CDR3 loop reads CASSPSGGKPYEQYF. In DNA form, the CDR3 reads TGTGCCAGCAGCCCAAGCGGTGGAAAGCCCTACGAGCAGTACTTC.

On this clone: Relative to the germline gene, one junction end is altered; a read error may explain this. V is TRBV18 and J is TRBJ1-1; no reliable D call. Germline V lookup: CDR1 KGHSH, CDR2 LQKENI. The CDR3 spans 16 residues. This CDR3 reads CASSPPGGGSTTEAFF. CDR3 bases: TGTGCCAGCTCCCCACCCGGTGGAGGTTCCACCACCGAAGCTTTCTTT.

The chain is built from TRBV7-6 and TRBJ2-2; D call uncertain. There are 16 residues in the CDR3. The V end was cut by 1 base, the J end by 1 base, with 10 bases between. In germline, CDR1 is SGHVS, CDR2 FNYEAQ. The CDR3 loop is CASSLEVAGNTGELFF. The CDR3 nucleotides are TGTGCCAGCAGCTTAGAAGTAGCCGGGAACACCGGGGAGCTGTTTTTT.

This clone is labeled as medium-sized (0.01 to 0.1%). The chain employs TRBV5-5 and TRBJ2-2; D not certain. This CDR3 is 14 amino acids long. Deletions cut 1 base from V and 0 bases from J, with 4 bases between. Per germline, CDR1 SGHKS and CDR2 YYEKEE (reference sequence). In DNA, the CDR3 is TGTGCCAGCAGCTTGCAATCGAACACCGGGGAGCTGTTTTTT. Encoded protein: CASSLQSNTGELFF. The entire variable domain, with the rest obtained from reference TRBV5-5 and TRBJ2-2, is as follows: DAGVTQSPTHLIKTRGQQVTLRCSPISGHKSVSWYQQVLGQGPQFIFQYYEKEERGRGNFPDRFSARQFPNYSSELNVNALLLGDSALYLCASSLQSNTGELFFGEGSRLTVL.

This chain uses TRBV28 with TRBJ2-7; 12 nucleotides match TRBD2. Trimming at V came to 3 bases and at J to 5 bases, leaving 8 bases not matched to a gene. CDR3 size: 16 residues. Germline CDR1 and CDR2: MDHEN and SYDVKM. The CDR3 here is CASSFSSGRAGHEQYF. The CDR3 DNA sequence: TGTGCCAGCAGTTTTTCTAGCGGGAGGGCCGGGCACGAGCAGTACTTC.

The chain joins TRBV2 to TRBJ1-2; maybe TRBD1 (6 bases). The CDR3 covers 15 residues. Germline V gene sequence: CDR1 SNHLY, CDR2 FYNNEI. V lost 4 bases and J lost 3, with 15 bases in between. CDR3 DNA: TGTGCCAGCAGTGGAATGGGGGCGCAGGACTATGGCTACACCTTC. This translates into CASSGMGAQDYGYTF.

The CDR3 spells CASSPGTSVWETQYF. The CDR3 DNA follows: TGTGCCAGCAGTCCCGGGACTAGCGTCTGGGAGACCCAGTACTTC. The chain is built from TRBV27 and TRBJ2-5; 10 nucleotides align to TRBD2. The CDR3 spans 15 residues. Trimming at V came to 5 bases and at J to 5 bases, leaving 8 bases not matched to a gene. Germline V gene sequence: CDR1 MNHEY, CDR2 SMNVEV (reference sequence).

The rearrangement links TRBV19 to TRBJ2-7, with TRBD2 matching 11 bases. Germline trimming cut 9 bases from V and 0 bases from J; bases unmatched to any gene: 4. Looked up from germline, CDR1 is LNHDA and CDR2 is SQIVND (reference sequence). This CDR3 contains 14 residues. CDR3 amino acids: CASGTSGNSYEQYF. CDR3 nucleotide sequence: TGTGCCAGCGGGACTAGCGGCAACTCCTACGAGCAGTACTTC.

A few counts support this clone. The chain carries TRBV6-5 and TRBJ1-1; 12 positions match TRBD1. CDR1 and CDR2 (germline): MNHEY, SVGAGI. The CDR3 loop spans 15 amino acids. J gave up 3 bases and V 6 bases, and 5 bases lay outside the gene matches. CDR3 in amino acids: CASRGQGAGDTEAFF. The CDR3 DNA reads TGTGCCAGCAGGGGACAGGGGGCAGGAGACACTGAAGCTTTCTTT.

This clone has just a few counts. DNA for the CDR3: TGTGCCAGCAGTCCCAGGGGCCCTGAAGCTTTCTTT. Residues: CASSPRGPEAFF. The chain combines TRBV28 with TRBJ1-1; D might be TRBD1 (6 bases). Germline CDR1 is MDHEN and CDR2 is SYDVKM. This CDR3 region has 12 residues. V was cut by 5 bases and J by 6 bases, with 10 bases left in between.

The chain links TRBV28 to TRBJ2-7, with 10 bases identical to TRBD1. Trimming removed 8 bases from V and 4 bases from J; junction bases left unmatched: 8. CDR1 and CDR2 from the germline V gene are MDHEN and SYDVKM. This CDR3 spans 14 amino acids. The CDR3 sequence: CASREDRGPYEQYF. The CDR3 region has the DNA TGTGCCAGCCGCGAAGACAGGGGGCCATACGAGCAGTACTTC. Full variable domain (outside the CDR3, taken from reference TRBV28 and TRBJ2-7): DVKVTQSSRYLVKRTGEKVFLECVQDMDHENMFWYRQDPGLGLRLIYFSYDVKMKEKGDIPEGYSVSREKKERFSLILESASTNQTSMYLCASREDRGPYEQYFGPGTRLTVT.

V usage is TRBV7-2 and J usage is TRBJ2-3; 9 bases agree with TRBD2. This CDR3 spans 16 amino acids. Germline loops: CDR1 SGHTA, CDR2 FQGNSA. With V trimmed by 5 bases and J by 6 bases, 12 bases remained unmatched. CDR3 loop: CASSPTLSGSRDTQYF. CDR3 nucleotide sequence: TGTGCCAGCAGCCCGACCCTTAGCGGGAGTCGTGATACGCAGTATTTT.

The gene calls are TRBV5-1 and TRBJ2-2; either TRBD1 or TRBD2 may supply D (5 bases each). V lost 4 bases to trimming and J lost 6 bases, with 16 bases between them. The CDR3 has 15 amino acids. CDR1 SGHRS and CDR2 YFSETQ come from the germline V gene. CDR3 bases: TGCGCCAGCAGCCCCGGGACGGACCCCCCCGGGGAGCTGTTTTTT. Translated: CASSPGTDPPGELFF.

The chain carries TRBV28 and TRBJ2-4; no firm D call. The CDR3 length is 15 residues. V was pared by 2 bases and J by 0 bases, with 8 bases between. Germline CDR1 and CDR2: MDHEN and SYDVKM. CDR3 region: CASSLTSLAKNIQYF. CDR3 DNA sequence: TGTGCCAGCAGTTTAACAAGTTTAGCCAAAAACATTCAGTACTTC.